This T cell receptor beta chain originates from a study of cytomegalovirus exposure and HLA in healthy donors. Germline assignment: CDR1 SGHRS and CDR2 YFSETQ. CDR3 length equals 15 residues. Trimming took 1 base from V and 0 from J, leaving 5 bases between them. The PCR ran on 60 Vbeta and 13 Jbeta primers. TCRdb keeps only in-frame clones here, not all; method: immunoSEQ multiplex PCR. Its table records 150,000 to 200,000 clones. This TCR was recovered from a woman in her sixties or seventies in good health and CMV-seronegative. Material for sequencing was PBMCs. This chain connects TRBV5-1 to TRBJ1-6; D perhaps matches TRBD1 (5 bases). The CDR3 reads CASSLRGSYNSPLHF. For the CDR3, the DNA is TGCGCCAGCAGCTTGAGGGGCTCCTATAATTCACCCCTCCACTTT.